This entry is about one T cell receptor beta chain. This record comes from a study of blood T cell repertoires in COVID-19. On the study more broadly: PBMCs, B-cell-depleted T cells, or T cells provided the cDNA or gDNA that made up the material.

The data were produced by immunoSEQ multiplex PCR, yet TCRdb's version contains in-frame clones alone and is incomplete. This sample has 180,000 or so clones, with around 84% found just once. J was trimmed by 14 bases and V by 2 bases; bases with no gene match: 7. The CDR3 covers 12 residues. Germline V CDR1 and CDR2: MNHEY, SVGEGT. V gene TRBV6-2 or TRBV6-3 combines with J gene TRBJ2-3, with TRBD2 matching 7 bases. What was sequenced was peripheral blood. The clonotype comes from a woman older than 75 with acute or convalescent COVID-19. The CDR3 DNA follows: TGTGCCAGCAGTTACAAGAGCGGGGCTATGTATTTT. Translated: CASSYKSGAMYF.